Shown below are 17 T cell receptor beta chains from a single sample sequenced in a study of CD8+ T cells in alopecia areata. As to treatment: oral pan-JAK inhibitor, 5-10 mg twice daily. Sequencing relied on a cDNA template that was reverse transcribed from extracted RNA. Profiling relied on immunoSEQ multiplex PCR, and the TCRdb table lists in-frame clones only, not all of them. Of more than 150,000 clones listed, 51% were seen once; the top ten hold over 9.5%. Material: CD8+ T cells sorted from blood, obtained at week 52, from a patient treated with tofacitinib. These receptor sequences come from a human donor with alopecia areata.

This clone was counted only a few times. The rearrangement links TRBV19 to TRBJ2-1; 10 nucleotides match TRBD1. J gave up 7 bases and V 6 bases, and 12 bases lay outside the gene matches. CDR3 length: 16 amino acids. Looked up from germline, CDR1 is LNHDA and CDR2 is SQIVND (reference sequence). The CDR3 region is CASRTDRGNAWNEQFF. The CDR3 DNA reads TGTGCCAGTAGGACGGACAGGGGGAATGCTTGGAATGAGCAGTTCTTC.

This clone was observed a few times. The chain recombines TRBV9 with TRBJ2-7; 9 bases map to TRBD2. CDR1 is SGDLS and CDR2 is YYNGEE in the germline V gene. The CDR3 is 18 amino acids. V lost 0 bases, J lost 4 bases, and 14 bases stayed unmatched. CDR3 loop: CASSVDGGGANRRYEQYF. CDR3 DNA: TGTGCCAGCAGCGTAGATGGCGGGGGGGCCAACCGCCGGTACGAGCAGTACTTC.

This clone was seen a few times. The chain has TRBV4-1 and TRBJ2-5; TRBD1 matches at 7 bases. The length of the CDR3 is 17 residues. The J segment lost 3 bases and the V segment lost 0 bases, leaving 10 bases of the junction unmatched. The V gene's germline CDR1 is MGHRA and CDR2 YSYEKL. CDR3: CASSQDLVRGLEETQYF. The CDR3, as DNA: TGCGCCAGCAGCCAAGATCTCGTTAGGGGGCTCGAAGAGACCCAGTACTTC.

CDR3 sequence (DNA): TGTGCCAGTAGTATACCTCGGTTGAACTATGGCTACACCTTC. This sequence encodes CASSIPRLNYGYTF. The chain has TRBV19 and TRBJ1-2; D call uncertain. CDR3 length: 14 residues. Germline loops: CDR1 LNHDA, CDR2 SQIVND (reference sequence). The V gene lost 2 bases and the J gene lost 2 bases, with 9 bases spanning the gap.

The V gene is TRBV5-6, the J gene TRBJ1-2; possibly TRBD1 for D (5 bases). Deletions cut 0 bases from V and 1 base from J, with 7 bases between. CDR1 and CDR2 (germline): SGHDT, YYEEEE. This CDR3 contains 14 residues. Written as DNA, the CDR3 is TGTGCCAGCAGCTTGGGACAGATTAACTATGGCTACACCTTC. This gives the protein CASSLGQINYGYTF. The whole variable domain, remainder taken from reference TRBV5-6 and TRBJ1-2, is DAGVTQSPTHLIKTRGQQVTLRCSPKSGHDTVSWYQQALGQGPQFIFQYYEEEERQRGNFPDRFSGHQFPNYSSELNVNALLLGDSALYLCASSLGQINYGYTFGSGTRLTVV.

The rearrangement joins TRBV10-3 to TRBJ2-7; 7 bases are shared with TRBD1. From germline, CDR1 is ENHRY and CDR2 SYGVKD. This CDR3 region has 14 residues. With 2 bases clipped from V and 1 base from J, the junction kept 2 bases outside the gene matches. The CDR3 nucleotides read TGTGCCATCAGTGAGACGACAGGGTCCTACGAGCAGTACTTC. It codes for CAISETTGSYEQYF.

The chain carries TRBV29-1 and TRBJ2-1; maybe TRBD1 (6 bases). The CDR3 is made up of 13 amino acids. The V gene lost 3 bases and the J gene lost 1 base, with 7 bases spanning the gap. The germline gives CDR1 SQVTM, CDR2 ANQGSEA. CDR3 sequence: CSVEGASYNEQFF. CDR3 nucleotide sequence: TGCAGCGTTGAGGGGGCGTCCTACAATGAGCAGTTCTTC.

This clone appeared a few times. This sequence joins TRBV4-2 and TRBJ2-7; D may match TRBD1 or TRBD2 (6 bases each). This CDR3 contains 17 residues. Germline-derived CDR1 and CDR2 are LGHNA and YNFKEQ. Trimming took 4 bases from V and 3 from J, leaving 22 bases between them. CDR3 protein: CASSPLLGGQKFYEQYF. In DNA, the CDR3 is TGTGCCAGCAGCCCCCTACTGGGGGGCCAGAAGTTCTACGAGCAGTACTTC.

The chain joins TRBV13 to TRBJ1-2; 7 bases are a match to TRBD1. The CDR3 spans 13 residues. CDR1 and CDR2 from the germline V gene are PRHDT and FYEKMQ (reference sequence). V dropped 5 bases and J dropped 5; count of bases not matched to a gene: 5. The CDR3 DNA reads TGTGCCAGCAGCACGCGACAGGGATATGGCTACACCTTC. Translated: CASSTRQGYGYTF.

Within the sample, this clone is medium-sized. In DNA, the CDR3 is TGTGCCAGCAGCCAGTGGGACAGGAGCTCCTACGAGCAGTACTTC. It encodes CASSQWDRSSYEQYF. The genes are TRBV7-2 and TRBJ2-7, with TRBD1 matching 8 bases. The CDR3 spans 15 residues. V was pared by 5 bases and J by 0 bases, with 6 bases of the junction left unmatched. The germline CDR1 and CDR2 sequences are SGHTA and FQGNSA. Full variable domain (missing parts from reference TRBV7-2 and TRBJ2-7): GAGVSQSPSNKVTEKGKDVELRCDPISGHTALYWYRQSLGQGLEFLIYFQGNSAPDKSGLPSDRFSAERTGGSVSTLTIQRTQQEDSAVYLCASSQWDRSSYEQYFGPGTRLTVT.

This chain links TRBV18 with TRBJ2-7; D is unresolved. Germline lookup yields CDR1 KGHSH and CDR2 LQKENI. The CDR3 loop spans 14 amino acids. The germline V and J ends were trimmed by 0 bases and 3 bases, with 9 bases remaining between them. As DNA, the CDR3 is TGTGCCAGCTCACCACCTCCAGGCAACTACGAGCAGTACTTC. Translated: CASSPPPGNYEQYF.

There are a few counts of this clone. The CDR3 here is CASSLRSTSGANVLTF. The CDR3 DNA sequence: TGCGCCAGCAGCTTGAGGTCCACCTCTGGGGCCAACGTCCTGACTTTC. The J gene is TRBJ2-6, the V gene TRBV5-1; D remains ambiguous. The CDR3 has 16 residues. Between the trimmed V and J ends, which lost 1 base and 0 bases, there was a span of 8 bases. Per the germline V gene, CDR1 is SGHRS and CDR2 is YFSETQ. The full variable domain, completed using reference TRBV5-1 and TRBJ2-6, is KAGVTQTPRYLIKTRGQQVTLSCSPISGHRSVSWYQQTPGQGLQFLFEYFSETQRNKGNFPGRFSGRQFSNSRSEMNVSTLELGDSALYLCASSLRSTSGANVLTFGAGSRLTVL.

The V call is TRBV30, the J call TRBJ2-5; D is perhaps TRBD2 (7 bases). The germline V and J ends were trimmed by 4 bases and 4 bases, with 10 bases remaining between them. The CDR3 is made up of 12 amino acids. The germline CDR1 and CDR2 sequences are GTSNPN and SVGIG (reference sequence). The CDR3, as DNA: TGTGCCTGGAATAGGGGGGGAGAGACCCAGTACTTC. It yields the protein CAWNRGGETQYF.

The chain employs TRBV27 and TRBJ2-1, with 7 bases matching TRBD1. Germline-derived CDR1 and CDR2 are MNHEY and SMNVEV (reference sequence). The trim removed 0 bases at V and 2 bases at J, leaving 7 bases unmatched. The CDR3 totals 17 residues. The CDR3 sequence is CASSLSRGQRTYNEQFF. CDR3 DNA: TGTGCCAGCAGTTTATCAAGGGGGCAGAGAACCTACAATGAGCAGTTCTTC.

This clone was observed a few times. The chain carries TRBV29-1 and TRBJ1-2; the D gene is possibly TRBD1 (5 bases). CDR1 SQVTM and CDR2 ANQGSEA come from the germline V gene. The CDR3 loop spans 14 amino acids. V lost 1 base and J 4 bases, leaving 13 bases between the germline ends. The CDR3 region is CSVEAWGEGYGYTF. The CDR3 DNA sequence: TGCAGCGTTGAAGCCTGGGGGGAGGGCTATGGCTACACCTTC.

For this clone: Other nucleotide sequences from this sample produce the same CDR3. The chain has TRBV13 and TRBJ1-1; D not certain. The CDR3 totals 13 residues. The germline V gene has CDR1 PRHDT and CDR2 FYEKMQ (reference sequence). Trimming removed 0 bases from V and 4 bases from J, with 6 bases in between. The CDR3 spells CASSLGRSTEAFF. The DNA for the CDR3 is TGTGCCAGCAGCTTAGGCAGGTCCACTGAAGCTTTCTTT. The variable domain in full, with the rest retrieved from reference TRBV13 and TRBJ1-1, is AAGVIQSPRHLIKEKRETATLKCYPIPRHDTVYWYQQGPGQDPQFLISFYEKMQSDKGSIPDRFSAQQFSDYHSELNMSSLELGDSALYFCASSLGRSTEAFFGQGTRLTVV.

This clone was found a few times. The gene calls are TRBV19 and TRBJ2-7; 9 bases fit TRBD1. Germline lookup yields CDR1 LNHDA and CDR2 SQIVND (reference sequence). With 4 bases clipped from V and 3 bases from J, the junction kept 7 bases outside the gene matches. The CDR3 is made up of 15 amino acids. The CDR3 bases are TGTGCCAGTAGTACTCCGGGACAGGGATACTACGAGCAGTACTTC. Its protein is CASSTPGQGYYEQYF.